This TCR beta chain was captured in a study of blood T cell repertoires in COVID-19. Adults between roughly 18 and 90 years of age took part from fewer than 30 US areas. Assignment of participants to cohorts was predicated upon participant-reported clinical history. The CDR3 runs to 14 residues. Germline values: CDR1 WSHSY, CDR2 SAAADI. Deletions cut 3 bases from V and 6 bases from J, with 12 bases between. Under the authors' procedure: Reference gene primer amplification in the assay estimated nucleated cell counts. Produced via immunoSEQ multiplex PCR; TCRdb's table is partial and in-frame only. V and J calls and clone size follow that table, whereas D and trimming were derived from the DNA. The sample yields roughly 220,000 clones, 70% to 90% seen once.

The receptor was isolated from a man in his thirties or forties with acute COVID-19. Sequencing was carried out using PBMCs or T cells enriched from blood (not recorded which). This chain links TRBV10-2 with TRBJ2-4, with D possibly TRBD1 on 6 matching bases. The CDR3 protein is CASSEWGPGNIQYF. In nucleotides, the CDR3 is TGCGCCAGCAGTGAATGGGGGCCGGGAAACATTCAGTACTTC.